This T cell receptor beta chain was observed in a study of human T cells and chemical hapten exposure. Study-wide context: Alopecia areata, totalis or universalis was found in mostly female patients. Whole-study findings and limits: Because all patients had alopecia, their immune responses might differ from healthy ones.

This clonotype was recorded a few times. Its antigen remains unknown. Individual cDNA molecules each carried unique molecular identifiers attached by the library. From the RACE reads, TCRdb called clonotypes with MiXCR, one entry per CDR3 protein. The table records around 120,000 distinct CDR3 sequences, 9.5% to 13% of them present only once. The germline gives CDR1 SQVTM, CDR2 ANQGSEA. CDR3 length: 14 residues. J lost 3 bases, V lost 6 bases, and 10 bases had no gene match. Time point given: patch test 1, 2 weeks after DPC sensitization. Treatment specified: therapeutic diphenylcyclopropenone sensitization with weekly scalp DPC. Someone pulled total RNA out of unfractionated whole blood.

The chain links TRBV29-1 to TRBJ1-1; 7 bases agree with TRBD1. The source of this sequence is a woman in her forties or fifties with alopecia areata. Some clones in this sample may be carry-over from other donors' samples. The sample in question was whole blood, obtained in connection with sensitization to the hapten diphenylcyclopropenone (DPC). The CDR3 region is CSVPTQGLDTEAFF. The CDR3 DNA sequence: TGCAGCGTGCCGACACAGGGGTTGGACACTGAAGCTTTCTTT.